This is a list of T cell receptor beta chains from one sample in a study of blood T cell repertoires in COVID-19. The repertoire was sequenced with immunoSEQ multiplex PCR; TCRdb's copy has only in-frame clones and lacks some. The data contain 200,000 to 300,000 clones, about 86% of them seen just once; the ten biggest clones take up about 9.5%. What was sequenced was peripheral blood. These receptors all come from a woman of 80 years or more with acute or convalescent COVID-19. The CDR3 runs from the conserved cysteine through the conserved F or W. The D gene is left open where the match is weak.

NA | 13 | TRBJ1-1 | TRBV30 | CAWSVLGAGGAFF
TRBD2 | 15 | TRBJ2-4 | TRBV11-2 | CASSPLAGPKNIQYF
TRBD1 | 17 | TRBJ2-4 | TRBV6-1 | CASSETTGGESKNIQYF
TRBD1 | 15 | TRBJ1-5 | TRBV28 | CASIMTGGIFQPQHF
TRBD1 | 14 | TRBJ1-3 | TRBV28 | CATSNRGPGNTIYF
NA | 15 | TRBJ1-1 | TRBV5-1 | CASSLEGQFFTEAFF
NA | 15 | TRBJ1-3 | TRBV2 | CASSNRGPSGNTIYF
NA | 16 | TRBJ1-5 | TRBV4-1 | CASSHPGRGSNQPQHF
NA | 15 | TRBJ2-5 | TRBV6-5 | CASSYDWGGRETQYF
TRBD1 | 14 | TRBJ1-4 | TRBV2 | CASSDRDRAEKLFF
NA | 12 | TRBJ1-4 | TRBV28 | CASSYANEKLFF
NA | 14 | TRBJ1-1 | TRBV2 | CASNLRGGDTEAFF
NA | 12 | TRBJ1-4 | TRBV28 | CASSSLNEKLFF
TRBD1 | 15 | TRBJ1-1 | TRBV18 | CASSAQGAGYTEAFF
TRBD1 | 15 | TRBJ2-7 | TRBV27 | CASSLWGDRVLEQYF
TRBD1 | 14 | TRBJ1-2 | TRBV5-6 | CASSPTGINYGYTF
NA | 14 | TRBJ2-1 | TRBV15 | CATSMAGQYNEQFF
TRBD2 | 16 | TRBJ2-7 | TRBV11-1 | CASSFPRTSGDHEQYF
NA | 12 | TRBJ1-1 | TRBV29-1 | CSVSARGTEAFF
TRBD1 | 17 | TRBJ1-1 | TRBV19 | CASSTRDRGRWDTEAFF
NA | 12 | TRBJ2-3 | TRBV12-3/TRBV12-4 | CASSQEDSTQYF
NA | 13 | TRBJ1-3 | TRBV5-1 | CASSLQSGNTIYF
TRBD1 | 14 | TRBJ1-1 | TRBV6-6 | CASSYSGTTGEAFF
TRBD1 | 15 | TRBJ1-1 | TRBV5-1 | CASSTGTAGNTEAFF
NA | 15 | TRBJ1-1 | TRBV10-3 | CAISESDRRNTEAFF
NA | 14 | TRBJ1-1 | TRBV2 | CASSEGAGETEAFF
NA | 16 | TRBJ1-3 | TRBV4-2 | CASSQEDLYSGNTIYF
TRBD1 | 16 | TRBJ1-5 | TRBV24-1 | CATSESGQGSHQPQHF
NA | 15 | TRBJ1-3 | TRBV2 | CASSSRTLSGNTIYF
NA | 13 | TRBJ1-6 | TRBV7-7 | CASSLERDSPLHF
TRBD1 | 17 | TRBJ1-4 | TRBV7-8 | CASSLRTGTGLDEKLFF
NA | 14 | TRBJ1-4 | TRBV4-1 | CASSQVGAVEKLFF
TRBD2 | 11 | TRBJ2-7 | TRBV6-5 | CASRGGNEQYF
NA | 14 | TRBJ1-1 | TRBV19 | CASSPHGGVTEAFF
NA | 16 | TRBJ2-5 | TRBV3-1/TRBV3-2 | CASSRMETYNQETQYF
TRBD2 | 16 | TRBJ2-3 | TRBV27 | CASRGAGTRPTDTQYF
TRBD1 | 16 | TRBJ1-5 | TRBV4-2 | CASSPVPGQGSEPQHF
TRBD1 | 15 | TRBJ1-3 | TRBV5-1 | CASSDSGTALNTIYF
NA | 16 | TRBJ2-1 | TRBV5-1 | CASSLGGSGSYNEQFF
TRBD2 | 20 | TRBJ2-3 | TRBV18 | CASSPLPGLAGDSSTDTQYF
NA | 15 | TRBJ1-5 | TRBV28 | CASSRTAYSNQPQHF
NA | 16 | TRBJ1-2 | TRBV9 | CASSVGAAVSNYGYTF
NA | 16 | TRBJ1-2 | TRBV27 | CASSTDSRADFYGYTF
TRBD1 | 14 | TRBJ1-6 | TRBV10-3 | CATRGQGGNSPLHF
TRBD2 | 14 | TRBJ2-7 | TRBV5-4 | CASSYAGGTYEQYF
NA | 11 | TRBJ1-6 | TRBV6-7 | CQPAGNSPLHF
NA | 15 | TRBJ1-4 | TRBV6-1 | CATQPGGATNEKLFF
NA | 15 | TRBJ1-5 | TRBV4-2 | CASGPAGGSNQPQHF
TRBD1 | 14 | TRBJ1-2 | TRBV18 | CASSPRQGSYGYTF
NA | 13 | TRBJ2-3 | TRBV3-1/TRBV3-2 | CASSQYAEDTQYF
TRBD1 | 13 | TRBJ1-2 | TRBV3-1/TRBV3-2 | CASSLRTGYGYTF
NA | 14 | TRBJ2-3 | TRBV2 | CASSLARGTDTQYF
NA | 15 | TRBJ1-1 | TRBV9 | CASSYTGTPNTEAFF
TRBD1 | 13 | TRBJ1-4 | TRBV5-6 | CASAGQGNEKLFF
TRBD2 | 17 | TRBJ2-1 | TRBV9 | CASSVVASGGKGNEQFF
NA | 15 | TRBJ1-6 | TRBV6-5 | CASSSPRGGDSPLHF
TRBD1 | 15 | TRBJ2-1 | TRBV6-5 | CASSPRTGNRNEQFF
TRBD1 | 15 | TRBJ2-7 | TRBV28 | CASSNPTGGSYEQYF
NA | 13 | TRBJ2-5 | TRBV24-1 | CATSDPDRETQYF